This passage covers 2 T cell receptor beta chains from one sample sequenced in a study of blood T cell repertoires in COVID-19. Sequenced by immunoSEQ multiplex PCR; TCRdb stores in-frame clones only, minus some. This repertoire shows around 250,000 clones, roughly 84% found once; its top ten account for around 2.9%. The sequencing sample was made of peripheral blood. The receptors were sampled from a woman between 18 and 29 years old with acute or convalescent COVID-19.

This clone has a handful of counts. The CDR3 sequence is CASSLSGTGGGNTIYF. CDR3 nucleotide sequence: TGTGCCAGCAGCTTGTCCGGGACAGGGGGTGGAAACACCATATATTTT. J is TRBJ1-3 and V is TRBV5-5, with 11 bases that match TRBD1. V gave up 1 base and J gave up 3 bases; unmatched junction bases: 3. Germline V gene data show CDR1 as SGHKS and CDR2 as YYEKEE (reference sequence). This CDR3 region has 16 residues.

The chain is built from TRBV5-4 and TRBJ1-4; D is perhaps TRBD1 (5 bases). CDR1 is SGHNT and CDR2 is YYREEE in the germline V gene (reference sequence). Between the trimmed V and J ends, which lost 4 bases and 4 bases, there was a span of 17 bases. This CDR3 comprises 16 residues. The CDR3 loop reads CASSAEGPPYNEKLFF. In DNA, the CDR3 is TGTGCCAGCAGCGCGGAGGGGCCCCCATATAATGAAAAACTGTTTTTT.